A selection of T cell receptor beta chains follows, all from one sample in a study of T cell responses to AZD1222 COVID-19 vaccine. Libraries were prepared by immunoSEQ multiplex PCR; TCRdb keeps only in-frame clonotypes and omits some of them. The top ten hold 8.5% to 12% of the sample, which has 200,000 or so clones, roughly 92% seen once. The sequenced sample was peripheral blood, obtained on day 0 of AZD1222 vaccination. The receptors derive from an adult in good health. The CDR3 runs from the conserved cysteine through the conserved F or W. A D gene is named only where the DNA matches it firmly. Clone size appears in some rows only: once, few, many, or a class for an expanded clone.

size: NA
J: TRBJ1-1
V: TRBV27
D: TRBD1
CDR3: CASSQTGGTTEAFF
DNA: TGTGCCAGCTCCCAGACAGGGGGGACCACTGAAGCTTTCTTT

size: NA
J: TRBJ1-1
V: TRBV6-5
D: TRBD1
CDR3: CASSWTGGNTEAFF
DNA: TGTGCCAGCAGTTGGACAGGGGGGAACACTGAAGCTTTCTTT

size: NA
J: TRBJ1-1
V: TRBV3-1/TRBV3-2
D: NA
CDR3: CASREQGTEAFF
DNA: TGTGCCAGCAGGGAACAGGGTACTGAAGCTTTCTTT

size: NA
J: TRBJ1-2
V: TRBV2
D: TRBD1
CDR3: CASKVGTGENYGYTF
DNA: TGTGCCAGCAAAGTGGGGACAGGGGAAAACTATGGCTACACCTTC

size: NA
J: TRBJ2-1
V: TRBV7-9
D: TRBD1
CDR3: CASSPGTAYNEQFF
DNA: TGTGCCAGCAGCCCAGGGACAGCGTACAATGAGCAGTTCTTC

size: NA
J: TRBJ1-1
V: TRBV4-2
D: NA
CDR3: CASSQGQAANTEAFF
DNA: TGTGCCAGCAGCCAAGGACAGGCGGCGAACACTGAAGCTTTCTTT

size: NA
J: TRBJ1-1
V: TRBV18
D: NA
CDR3: CASSPGGNTNTEAFF
DNA: TGTGCCAGCTCACCAGGGGGGAATACGAACACTGAAGCTTTCTTT

size: NA
J: TRBJ1-3
V: TRBV28
D: NA
CDR3: CASSFQGVAGNTIYF
DNA: TGTGCCAGCAGTTTTCAAGGGGTGGCAGGAAACACCATATATTTT

size: NA
J: TRBJ1-2
V: TRBV5-6
D: NA
CDR3: CASSYGGNYGYTF
DNA: TGTGCCAGCAGCTACGGCGGAAACTATGGCTACACCTTC

size: NA
J: TRBJ2-3
V: TRBV7-3
D: NA
CDR3: CASSLNQAGDTQYF
DNA: TGTGCCAGCAGCTTAAATCAGGCAGGAGATACGCAGTATTTT

size: NA
J: TRBJ1-2
V: TRBV5-5
D: NA
CDR3: CASTPLRAGDYGYTF
DNA: TGTGCCAGCACCCCACTCCGGGCAGGGGATTATGGCTACACCTTC

size: NA
J: TRBJ1-5
V: TRBV2
D: TRBD1
CDR3: CASSEGRGFQGVDQPQHF
DNA: TGTGCCAGCAGTGAAGGGCGGGGATTCCAGGGGGTCGATCAGCCCCAGCATTTT

size: NA
J: TRBJ1-1
V: TRBV5-1
D: NA
CDR3: CASSLDAGIDTEAFF
DNA: TGCGCCAGCAGCTTGGATGCGGGGATCGACACTGAAGCTTTCTTT

size: NA
J: TRBJ1-2
V: TRBV5-4
D: TRBD1
CDR3: CASSTMTGYDYGYTF
DNA: TGTGCCAGCAGCACGATGACAGGGTACGACTATGGCTACACCTTC

size: NA
J: TRBJ1-1
V: TRBV28
D: NA
CDR3: CASSAGSEIKAFF
DNA: TGTGCCAGCAGTGCCGGTAGTGAGATCAAGGCTTTCTTT

size: NA
J: TRBJ1-2
V: TRBV5-1
D: NA
CDR3: CASSSTDNYGYTF
DNA: TGCGCCAGCAGCTCCACAGACAACTATGGCTACACCTTC

size: NA
J: TRBJ2-1
V: TRBV7-2
D: TRBD2
CDR3: CASSQGTSGGPTDEQFF
DNA: TGTGCCAGCAGCCAGGGGACTAGCGGGGGCCCCACGGATGAGCAGTTCTTC

size: NA
J: TRBJ1-5
V: TRBV7-2
D: NA
CDR3: CASTSGEYSNQPQHF
DNA: TGTGCCAGCACCTCAGGGGAGTATAGCAATCAGCCCCAGCATTTT

size: NA
J: TRBJ1-1
V: TRBV19
D: NA
CDR3: CASSISATVNTEAFF
DNA: TGTGCCAGTAGTATCTCAGCGACCGTAAACACTGAAGCTTTCTTT

size: NA
J: TRBJ2-3
V: TRBV7-8
D: NA
CDR3: CASSLGQYTDTQYF
DNA: TGTGCCAGCAGCTTAGGCCAATACACAGATACGCAGTATTTT

size: once
J: TRBJ2-1
V: TRBV18
D: TRBD2
CDR3: CASSPGLAGWNEQFF
DNA: TGTGCCAGCTCCCCAGGACTAGCGGGGTGGAATGAGCAGTTCTTC

size: NA
J: TRBJ1-1
V: TRBV11-2
D: TRBD1
CDR3: CASSYSGTENTEAFF
DNA: TGTGCCAGCAGCTACTCCGGGACAGAAAACACTGAAGCTTTCTTT

size: NA
J: TRBJ2-2
V: TRBV10-1
D: NA
CDR3: CASSDNSANTGELFF
DNA: TGCGCCAGCAGTGACAACTCCGCGAACACCGGGGAGCTGTTTTTT

size: NA
J: TRBJ1-1
V: TRBV6-5
D: TRBD1
CDR3: CASRGQKNTEAFF
DNA: TGTGCCAGCAGGGGACAGAAGAACACTGAAGCTTTCTTT

size: NA
J: TRBJ1-1
V: TRBV10-2
D: NA
CDR3: CASSSRGGDTEAFF
DNA: TGCGCCAGTTCGTCCAGGGGAGGGGACACTGAAGCTTTCTTT

size: NA
J: TRBJ2-7
V: TRBV4-2
D: NA
CDR3: CASSQGAGTPLTYEQYF
DNA: TGTGCCAGCAGCCAAGGGGCCGGGACGCCCTTGACCTACGAGCAGTACTTC

size: NA
J: TRBJ2-5
V: TRBV13
D: TRBD2
CDR3: CASSLGGLAGDETQYF
DNA: TGTGCCAGCAGCTTAGGCGGGCTAGCGGGGGATGAGACCCAGTACTTC

size: once
J: TRBJ1-1
V: TRBV11-1
D: NA
CDR3: CASSPGAPNTEAFF
DNA: TGTGCCAGCAGCCCAGGGGCCCCGAACACTGAAGCTTTCTTT

size: NA
J: TRBJ1-1
V: TRBV7-2
D: TRBD1
CDR3: CASSFTGGPSYTEAFF
DNA: TGTGCCAGCAGCTTTACAGGGGGCCCCTCTTACACTGAAGCTTTCTTT

size: NA
J: TRBJ1-2
V: TRBV7-2
D: NA
CDR3: CASRGLRGSYGYTF
DNA: TGTGCCAGCAGGGGACTTCGGGGGAGCTATGGCTACACCTTC

size: NA
J: TRBJ2-1
V: TRBV12-5
D: TRBD1
CDR3: CASGRTGGNNEQFF
DNA: TGTGCTAGTGGACGGACAGGGGGAAACAATGAGCAGTTCTTC

size: NA
J: TRBJ1-1
V: TRBV5-1
D: NA
CDR3: CASSLANRVLNTEAFF
DNA: TGCGCCAGCAGCTTGGCCAACAGGGTGCTGAACACTGAAGCTTTCTTT

size: NA
J: TRBJ1-3
V: TRBV7-9
D: TRBD1
CDR3: CASSVGQGAGNTIYF
DNA: TGTGCCAGCAGCGTTGGACAGGGTGCTGGAAACACCATATATTTT

size: NA
J: TRBJ2-1
V: TRBV5-6
D: TRBD1
CDR3: CASSLLRDREEVEQFF
DNA: TGTGCCAGCAGCTTACTCCGGGACAGGGAAGAGGTTGAGCAGTTCTTC

size: NA
J: TRBJ2-7
V: TRBV6-6
D: NA
CDR3: CASTQTNAGSYEQYF
DNA: TGTGCCAGCACCCAAACGAACGCGGGCTCCTACGAGCAGTACTTC

size: NA
J: TRBJ1-2
V: TRBV7-2
D: TRBD1
CDR3: CASSLGQGLLHGYTF
DNA: TGTGCCAGCAGCTTAGGACAGGGGTTATTACATGGCTACACCTTC

size: NA
J: TRBJ2-3
V: TRBV3-1/TRBV3-2
D: TRBD2
CDR3: CASSHGLAERGADTQYF
DNA: TGTGCCAGCAGCCATGGACTAGCGGAGAGAGGGGCAGATACGCAGTATTTT

size: NA
J: TRBJ1-2
V: TRBV5-1
D: NA
CDR3: CASSPGASTNYGYTF
DNA: TGCGCCAGCAGCCCGGGGGCGTCGACTAACTATGGCTACACCTTC

size: NA
J: TRBJ2-2
V: TRBV6-2/TRBV6-3
D: NA
CDR3: CASSRMAATGELFF
DNA: TGTGCCAGCAGTAGGATGGCCGCCACCGGGGAGCTGTTTTTT

size: NA
J: TRBJ2-1
V: TRBV13
D: NA
CDR3: CASSLRVRNEQFF
DNA: TGTGCCAGCAGCTTAAGGGTGAGAAATGAGCAGTTCTTC

size: NA
J: TRBJ1-2
V: TRBV18
D: TRBD1
CDR3: CASSGTGGEGYTF
DNA: TGTGCCAGCTCTGGGACAGGGGGCGAGGGCTACACCTTC

size: NA
J: TRBJ1-4
V: TRBV6-1
D: TRBD1
CDR3: CASSEGTGGEKLFF
DNA: TGTGCCAGCAGTGAAGGGACAGGGGGTGAAAAACTGTTTTTT

size: NA
J: TRBJ1-5
V: TRBV7-3
D: NA
CDR3: CASSLTGGGQPQHF
DNA: TGTGCCAGCAGCTTAACAGGGGGAGGTCAGCCCCAGCATTTT

size: NA
J: TRBJ1-1
V: TRBV3-1/TRBV3-2
D: NA
CDR3: CASSQDLGGGTEAFF
DNA: TGTGCCAGCAGCCAAGATCTTGGGGGGGGAACTGAAGCTTTCTTT

size: NA
J: TRBJ1-2
V: TRBV25-1
D: NA
CDR3: CASSVAAVGYTF
DNA: TGTGCCAGCAGTGTCGCGGCGGTCGGCTACACCTTC

size: NA
J: TRBJ2-7
V: TRBV10-2
D: TRBD2
CDR3: CASDGLAGGGTYEQYF
DNA: TGCGCCAGTGACGGACTAGCGGGAGGTGGAACCTACGAGCAGTACTTC

size: NA
J: TRBJ1-2
V: TRBV3-1/TRBV3-2
D: NA
CDR3: CASSQDRGFLGYTF
DNA: TGTGCCAGCAGCCAAGACCGGGGTTTCCTCGGATACACCTTC

size: NA
J: TRBJ1-1
V: TRBV4-2
D: NA
CDR3: CASSQDKIGGLNTEAFF
DNA: TGTGCCAGCAGCCAAGATAAAATCGGGGGGCTCAACACTGAAGCTTTCTTT

size: NA
J: TRBJ1-3
V: TRBV2
D: NA
CDR3: CASSGAAGNTIYF
DNA: TGTGCCAGCAGCGGGGCGGCTGGAAACACCATATATTTT

size: NA
J: TRBJ2-2
V: TRBV28
D: TRBD1
CDR3: CASSLEQGGHLVTGELFF
DNA: TGTGCCAGCAGTTTAGAACAGGGGGGACATCTGGTCACCGGGGAGCTGTTTTTT

size: NA
J: TRBJ1-1
V: TRBV2
D: TRBD1
CDR3: CASTRDRSLFVDNTEAFF
DNA: TGTGCCAGCACTAGGGACAGGTCCTTGTTTGTAGACAACACTGAAGCTTTCTTT

size: NA
J: TRBJ2-5
V: TRBV7-9
D: NA
CDR3: CASSFLADRETQYF
DNA: TGTGCCAGCAGTTTCCTCGCGGATAGGGAGACCCAGTACTTC

size: NA
J: TRBJ2-3
V: TRBV24-1
D: NA
CDR3: CATMRRDTQYF
DNA: TGTGCCACCATGAGGAGAGATACGCAGTATTTT